What follows are 14 T cell receptor beta chains derived from one specimen sequenced in a study of beta chain features in type 1 diabetes. The study, taken as a whole, reports: TCRB CDR3s from Type 1 diabetes patients were moderately but significantly shorter in all four CD4+ subsets.

Since all of the isolated RNA was reverse transcribed, expressed TCRB transcripts were what got sequenced. Libraries were prepared by immunoSEQ multiplex PCR; TCRdb keeps only in-frame clonotypes and omits some of them. This sample has 550,000 to 850,000 clones, with roughly an eighth found just once. Which antigens these TCRs recognize remains unknown. The sequenced sample consisted of naive CD4+ T cells from blood. Receptors were obtained from a young man with type 1 diabetes.

There are a few counts of this clone. The V gene is TRBV29-1, the J gene TRBJ1-2; D gene ambiguous. The V gene's germline CDR1 is SQVTM and CDR2 ANQGSEA. The CDR3 covers 12 residues. The ends were cut back, 6 bases at V and 4 bases at J, with 12 bases in the middle. CDR3 sequence (DNA): TGCAGCGTCGTGGACGGAATCTATGGCTACACCTTC. Amino acid sequence: CSVVDGIYGYTF.

This clone showed up just a few times. The J gene is TRBJ1-1, the V gene TRBV30; the D gene is possibly TRBD1 (6 bases). This CDR3 has 12 residues. Germline V gene sequence: CDR1 GTSNPN, CDR2 SVGIG (reference sequence). Trimming took 8 bases from V and 4 from J, leaving 14 bases between them. Here the CDR3 DNA reads TGTGCCGTACAGGGTGGCGGCACTGAAGCTTTCTTT. This codes for CAVQGGGTEAFF. Based on the CDR3 plus reference TRBV30 and TRBJ1-1, the full variable domain is SQTIHQWPATLVQPVGSPLSLECTVEGTSNPNLYWYRQAAGRGLQLLFYSVGIGQISSEVPQNLSASRPQDRQFILSSKKLLLSDSGFYLCAVQGGGTEAFFGQGTRLTVV.

This clone was observed a handful of times. The chain carries TRBV30 and TRBJ1-2; D unclear. Trimming cost V 2 bases and J 8 bases, with 12 bases left between them. This CDR3 contains 12 residues. The germline V gene encodes CDR1 GTSNPN and CDR2 SVGIG (reference sequence). The CDR3 DNA sequence: TGTGCCTGGAGTCCGGGAGACGTCGGCTACACCTTC. Its translation: CAWSPGDVGYTF.

The CDR3 loop reads CASSRGTKQETQYF. As DNA, the CDR3 is TGTGCCAGTAGTCGGGGGACCAAGCAAGAGACCCAGTACTTC. This rearrangement joins TRBV19 to TRBJ2-5; D is perhaps TRBD2 (6 bases). The germline CDR1 and CDR2 sequences are LNHDA and SQIVND (reference sequence). V dropped 5 bases and J dropped 2 bases, with 12 bases sitting between them. The CDR3 has 14 residues.

This chain connects TRBV5-1 to TRBJ2-1; 9 bases match TRBD1. The V gene's germline CDR1 is SGHRS and CDR2 YFSETQ. The V gene end was trimmed by 4 bases and the J gene end by 6 bases; junction bases not matched to a gene: 8. There are 15 residues in the CDR3. The CDR3 bases are TGCGCCAGCAGCCGGGACAGGGAGAAACCCAATGAGCAGTTCTTC. Amino acid sequence: CASSRDREKPNEQFF.

This clone came up a few times. The same CDR3 is also encoded by other DNA sequences in this sample. This chain joins TRBV9 and TRBJ1-2; no clear D. Germline V gives CDR1 SGDLS, CDR2 YYNGEE. This CDR3 is built from 14 residues. Between the trimmed V and J ends, which lost 0 bases and 2 bases, there was a span of 8 bases. The CDR3 sequence: CASSVGGENYGYTF. CDR3 bases: TGTGCCAGCAGCGTAGGTGGAGAAAACTATGGCTACACCTTC. The whole variable domain, filled in from reference TRBV9 and TRBJ1-2, reads DSGVTQTPKHLITATGQRVTLRCSPRSGDLSVYWYQQSLDQGLQFLIQYYNGEERAKGNILERFSAQQFPDLHSELNLSSLELGDSALYFCASSVGGENYGYTFGSGTRLTVV.

In regard to this clone: Other nucleotide sequences from this sample produce the same CDR3. The V call is TRBV30, the J call TRBJ1-2, with TRBD1 matching over 11 bases. J was trimmed by 7 bases and V by 5 bases; bases with no gene match: 0. From germline, CDR1 is GTSNPN and CDR2 SVGIG (reference sequence). This CDR3 spans 11 amino acids. CDR3 region: CAWGTGGGYTF. CDR3 DNA sequence: TGTGCCTGGGGGACAGGGGGTGGCTACACCTTC.

This clone was seen only a few times. This chain links TRBV2 with TRBJ2-7; no clear D gene. V was pared by 8 bases and J by 3 bases, with 8 bases between. This CDR3 is 11 amino acids long. Germline lookup yields CDR1 SNHLY and CDR2 FYNNEI. CDR3 region: CASVTGYEQYF. As DNA, the CDR3 is TGTGCCAGCGTTACGGGCTACGAGCAGTACTTC.

This clone appeared a few times. The V and J genes are TRBV6-5 and TRBJ2-7; a weak D match, TRBD1 (5 bases). V dropped 5 bases and J dropped 5 bases, with 13 bases sitting between them. Germline assignment: CDR1 MNHEY and CDR2 SVGAGI. The CDR3 length is 13 residues. CDR3 DNA: TGTGCCAGCAGTAGGGCATTCAGGGACGAGCAGTACTTC. The encoded protein is CASSRAFRDEQYF.

In this sample, this clone turned up a few times. The CDR3 loop is CASKGQSSYNEQFF. CDR3 coding DNA: TGTGCCAGCAAAGGACAGTCATCCTACAATGAGCAGTTCTTC. The gene calls are TRBV2 and TRBJ2-1, with D possibly matching TRBD1 (6 bases). The CDR3 covers 14 residues. Trimming cost V 7 bases and J 1 base, with 11 bases left between them. From germline, CDR1 is SNHLY and CDR2 FYNNEI.

The V call is TRBV5-6, the J call TRBJ1-2; a weak D match, TRBD1 (6 bases). Germline CDR1 SGHDT, CDR2 YYEEEE. This CDR3 comprises 13 residues. The V end was cut by 4 bases, the J end by 4 bases, with 11 bases between. The CDR3 reads CASSPDRSYGYTF. CDR3 in DNA: TGTGCCAGCAGCCCAGACAGGAGCTATGGCTACACCTTC.

CDR3 sequence reads: CASSEGQENQPQHF. CDR3 in DNA: TGCGCCAGCTCAGAGGGCCAGGAGAATCAGCCCCAGCATTTT. The chain carries TRBV5-1 and TRBJ1-5, with D hard to call. The CDR3 consists of 14 residues. Germline V gives CDR1 SGHRS, CDR2 YFSETQ. V was clipped by 7 bases and J by 4 bases, with 15 bases between them.

V and J are TRBV2 and TRBJ1-5; 8 nucleotides match TRBD1. This CDR3 comprises 15 residues. The trim removed 7 bases at V and 6 bases at J, leaving 11 bases unmatched. Germline CDR1 is SNHLY and CDR2 is FYNNEI. CDR3 residues: CASKTQGAQGQPQHF. CDR3 nucleotides: TGTGCCAGCAAGACCCAGGGGGCGCAGGGTCAGCCCCAGCATTTT.

Turning to this clone: Other DNA sequences from this sample encode an identical CDR3 as well. Here the CDR3 reads CSAARPTEAFF. In DNA form, the CDR3 reads TGCAGTGCTGCCAGGCCCACTGAAGCTTTCTTT. The chain links TRBV20-1 to TRBJ1-1; no reliable D call. The germline gives CDR1 DFQATT, CDR2 SNEGSKA (reference sequence). V lost 5 bases and J lost 4, with 8 bases in between. The CDR3 covers 11 residues.